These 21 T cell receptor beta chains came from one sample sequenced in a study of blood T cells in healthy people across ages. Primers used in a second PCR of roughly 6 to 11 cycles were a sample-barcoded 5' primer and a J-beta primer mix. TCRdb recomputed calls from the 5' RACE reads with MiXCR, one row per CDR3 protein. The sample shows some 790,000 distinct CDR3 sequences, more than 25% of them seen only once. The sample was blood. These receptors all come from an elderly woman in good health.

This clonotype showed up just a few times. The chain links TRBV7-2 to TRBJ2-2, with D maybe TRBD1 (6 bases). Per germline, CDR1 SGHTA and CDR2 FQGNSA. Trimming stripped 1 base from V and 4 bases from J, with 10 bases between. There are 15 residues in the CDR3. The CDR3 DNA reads TGTGCCAGCAGCTTAGGTACAGGGAGCACCGGGGAGCTGTTTTTT. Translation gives CASSLGTGSTGELFF.

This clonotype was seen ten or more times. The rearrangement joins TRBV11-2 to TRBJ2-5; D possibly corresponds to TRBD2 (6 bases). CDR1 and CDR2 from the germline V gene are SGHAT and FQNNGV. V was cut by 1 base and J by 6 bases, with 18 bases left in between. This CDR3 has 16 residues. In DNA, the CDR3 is TGTGCCAGCAGCTTAGCACCAGGGACTGGTGTGAAGACCCAGTACTTC. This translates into CASSLAPGTGVKTQYF.

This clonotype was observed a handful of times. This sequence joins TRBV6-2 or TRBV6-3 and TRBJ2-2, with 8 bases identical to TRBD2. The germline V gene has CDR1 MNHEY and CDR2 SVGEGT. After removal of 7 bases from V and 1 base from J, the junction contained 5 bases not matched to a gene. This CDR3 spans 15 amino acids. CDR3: CASIPSGGNTGELFF. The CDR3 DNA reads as TGTGCCAGCATACCCAGCGGGGGGAACACCGGGGAGCTGTTTTTT.

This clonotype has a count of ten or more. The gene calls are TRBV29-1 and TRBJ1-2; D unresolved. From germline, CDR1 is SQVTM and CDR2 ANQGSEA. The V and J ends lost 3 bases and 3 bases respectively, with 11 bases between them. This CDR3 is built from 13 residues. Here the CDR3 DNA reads TGCAGCGTTGAGGTTCCAGATTACTATGGCTACACCTTC. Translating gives CSVEVPDYYGYTF.

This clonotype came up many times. The CDR3 bases are TGTGCCAGCAGCCGGGGAGTGGGACAAAACACAGATACGCAGTATTTT. Protein sequence: CASSRGVGQNTDTQYF. This sequence joins TRBV7-2 and TRBJ2-3; perhaps TRBD1 as D (6 bases). The CDR3 length is 16 residues. V gave up 5 bases and J gave up 2 bases, with 17 bases separating them. Germline values: CDR1 SGHTA, CDR2 FQGNSA.

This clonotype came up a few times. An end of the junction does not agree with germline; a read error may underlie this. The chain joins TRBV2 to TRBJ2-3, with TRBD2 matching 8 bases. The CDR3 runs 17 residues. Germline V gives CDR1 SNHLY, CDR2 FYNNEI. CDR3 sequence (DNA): TGTGCCAGCAGTGAGGCAGGGAGCGGGGGAAGCACAGATGCGCAGTATTTT. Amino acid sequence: CASSEAGSGGSTDAQYF.

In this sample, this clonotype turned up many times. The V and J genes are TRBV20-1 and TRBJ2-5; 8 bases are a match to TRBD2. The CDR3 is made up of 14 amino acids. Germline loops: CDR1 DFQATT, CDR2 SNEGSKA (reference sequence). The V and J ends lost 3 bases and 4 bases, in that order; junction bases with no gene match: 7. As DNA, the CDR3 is TGCAGTGCTAGCTCCCGGGGGGGATCAGAGACCCAGTACTTC. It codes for CSASSRGGSETQYF.

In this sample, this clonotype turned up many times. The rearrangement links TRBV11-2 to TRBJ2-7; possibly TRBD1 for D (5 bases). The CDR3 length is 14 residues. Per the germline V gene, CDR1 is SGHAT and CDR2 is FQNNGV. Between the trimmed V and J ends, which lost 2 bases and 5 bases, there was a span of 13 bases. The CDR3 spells CASSLSATANEQYF. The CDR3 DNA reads TGTGCCAGCAGCTTATCCGCGACAGCAAACGAGCAGTACTTC.

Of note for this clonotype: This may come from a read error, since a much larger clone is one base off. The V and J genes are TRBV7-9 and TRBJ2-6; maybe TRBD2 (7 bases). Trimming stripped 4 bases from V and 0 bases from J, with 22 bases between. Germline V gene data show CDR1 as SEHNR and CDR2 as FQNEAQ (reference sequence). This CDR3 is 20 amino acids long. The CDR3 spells CASSSSRGRGPYSGANVLTF. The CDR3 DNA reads TGTGCCAGCAGCTCATCACGTGGGCGGGGGCCTTACTCTGGGGCCAACGTCCTGACTTTC.

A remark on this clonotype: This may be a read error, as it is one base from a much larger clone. The CDR3 loop is CATSDPAPGLANTDTRYF. CDR3 bases: TGTGCCACCAGTGACCCTGCCCCGGGACTAGCGAACACAGATACGCGGTATTTT. The chain couples TRBV24-1 to TRBJ2-3; TRBD2 aligns across 10 bases. The V gene's germline CDR1 is KGHDR and CDR2 SFDVKD. The CDR3 is made up of 18 amino acids.

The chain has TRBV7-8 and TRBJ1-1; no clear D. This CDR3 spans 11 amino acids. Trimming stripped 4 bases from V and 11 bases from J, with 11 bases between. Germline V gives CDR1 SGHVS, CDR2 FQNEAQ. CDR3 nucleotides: TGTGCCAGCAGCTCCATTTTCGGCGCTTTCTTT. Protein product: CASSSIFGAFF.

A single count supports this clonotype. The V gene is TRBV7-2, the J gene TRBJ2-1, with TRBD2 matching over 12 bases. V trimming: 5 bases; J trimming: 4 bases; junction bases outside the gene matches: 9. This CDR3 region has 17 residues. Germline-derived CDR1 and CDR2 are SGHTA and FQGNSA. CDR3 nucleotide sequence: TGTGCCAGCAGCCCACCCGGACTAGCGGGGCCTTACAATGAGCAGTTCTTC. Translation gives CASSPPGLAGPYNEQFF.

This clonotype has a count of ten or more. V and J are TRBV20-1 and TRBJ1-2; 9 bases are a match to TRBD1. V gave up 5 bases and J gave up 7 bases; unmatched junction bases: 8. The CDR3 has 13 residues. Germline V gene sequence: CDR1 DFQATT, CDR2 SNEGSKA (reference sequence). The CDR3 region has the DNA TGCAGTGCTGGATGGACAGGGGAGGCTGGCTACACCTTC. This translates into CSAGWTGEAGYTF.

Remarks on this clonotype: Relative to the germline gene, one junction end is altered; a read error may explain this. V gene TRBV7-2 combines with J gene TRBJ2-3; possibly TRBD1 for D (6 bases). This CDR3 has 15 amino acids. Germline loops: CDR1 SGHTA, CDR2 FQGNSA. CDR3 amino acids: CASSPRTVRTDTRYF. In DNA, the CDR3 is TGTGCCAGCAGCCCCCGGACTGTTAGGACAGATACGCGGTATTTT.

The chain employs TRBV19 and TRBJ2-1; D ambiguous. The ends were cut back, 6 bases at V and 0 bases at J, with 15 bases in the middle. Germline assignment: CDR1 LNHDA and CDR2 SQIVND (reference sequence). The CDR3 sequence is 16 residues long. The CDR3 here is CASRLSGRSSYNEQFF. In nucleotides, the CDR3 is TGTGCCAGTAGGCTTTCTGGCAGGAGCTCCTACAATGAGCAGTTCTTC.

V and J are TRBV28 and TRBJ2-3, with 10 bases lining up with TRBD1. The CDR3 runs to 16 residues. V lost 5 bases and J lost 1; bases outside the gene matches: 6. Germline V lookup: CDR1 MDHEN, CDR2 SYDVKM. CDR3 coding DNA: TGTGCCAGCAGTGCTGCCGGGACAGGGGGCACAGATACGCAGTATTTT. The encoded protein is CASSAAGTGGTDTQYF. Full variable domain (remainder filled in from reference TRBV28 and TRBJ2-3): DVKVTQSSRYLVKRTGEKVFLECVQDMDHENMFWYRQDPGLGLRLIYFSYDVKMKEKGDIPEGYSVSREKKERFSLILESASTNQTSMYLCASSAAGTGGTDTQYFGPGTRLTVL.

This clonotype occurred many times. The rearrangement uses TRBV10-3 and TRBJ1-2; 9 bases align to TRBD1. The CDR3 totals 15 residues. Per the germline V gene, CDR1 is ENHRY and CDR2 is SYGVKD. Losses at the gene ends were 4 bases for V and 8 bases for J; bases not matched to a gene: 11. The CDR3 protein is CAISAPRDRVSGYTF. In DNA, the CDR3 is TGTGCCATCAGTGCACCCCGGGACAGGGTTTCCGGCTACACCTTC.

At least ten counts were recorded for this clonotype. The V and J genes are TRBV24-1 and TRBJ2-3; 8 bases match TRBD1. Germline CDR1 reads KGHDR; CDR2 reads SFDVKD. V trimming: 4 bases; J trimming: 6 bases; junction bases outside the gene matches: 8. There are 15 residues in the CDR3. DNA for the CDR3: TGTGCCACCAGTGACCGCGGACAGGGTCCCGATACGCAGTATTTT. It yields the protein CATSDRGQGPDTQYF.

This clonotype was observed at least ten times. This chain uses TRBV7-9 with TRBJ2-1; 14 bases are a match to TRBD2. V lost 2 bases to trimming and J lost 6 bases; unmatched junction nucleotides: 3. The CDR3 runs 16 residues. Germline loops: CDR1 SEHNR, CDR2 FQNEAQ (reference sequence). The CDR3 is CASSLYGTSGGNEQFF. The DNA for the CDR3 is TGTGCCAGCAGCTTATACGGGACTAGCGGGGGCAATGAGCAGTTCTTC.

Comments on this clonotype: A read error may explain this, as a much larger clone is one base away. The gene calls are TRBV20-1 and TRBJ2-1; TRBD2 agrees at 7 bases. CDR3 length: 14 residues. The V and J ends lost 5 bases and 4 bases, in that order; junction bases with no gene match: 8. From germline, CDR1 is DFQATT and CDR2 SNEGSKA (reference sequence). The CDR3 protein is CSAFGGGGYNEQFF. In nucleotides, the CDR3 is TGCAGTGCTTTTGGCGGGGGAGGTTACAATGAGCAGTTCTTC.

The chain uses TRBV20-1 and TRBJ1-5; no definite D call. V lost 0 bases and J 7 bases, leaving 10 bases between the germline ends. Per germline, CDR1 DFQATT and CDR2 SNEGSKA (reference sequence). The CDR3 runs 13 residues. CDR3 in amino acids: CSARDLGRQPQHF. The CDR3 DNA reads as TGCAGTGCTAGAGATCTGGGGAGGCAGCCCCAGCATTTT.